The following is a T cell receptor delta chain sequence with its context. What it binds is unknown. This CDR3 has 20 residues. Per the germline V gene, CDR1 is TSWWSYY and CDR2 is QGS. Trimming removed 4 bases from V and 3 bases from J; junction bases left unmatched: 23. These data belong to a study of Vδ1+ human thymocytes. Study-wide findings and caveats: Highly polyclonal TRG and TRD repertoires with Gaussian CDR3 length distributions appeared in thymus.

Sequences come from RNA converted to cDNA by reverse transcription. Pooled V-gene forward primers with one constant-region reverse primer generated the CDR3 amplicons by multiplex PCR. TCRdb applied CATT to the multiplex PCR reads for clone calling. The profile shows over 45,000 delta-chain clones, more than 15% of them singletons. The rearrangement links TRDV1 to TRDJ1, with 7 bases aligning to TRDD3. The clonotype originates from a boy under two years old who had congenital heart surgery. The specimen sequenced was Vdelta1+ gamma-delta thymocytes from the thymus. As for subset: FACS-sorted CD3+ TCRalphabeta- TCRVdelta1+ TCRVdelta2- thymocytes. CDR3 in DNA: TGTGCTCTTGGGGGATCTTCCCCCGGTACTGGGGTAAGAATCGCCGATAAACTCATCTTT. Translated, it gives CALGGSSPGTGVRIADKLIF.